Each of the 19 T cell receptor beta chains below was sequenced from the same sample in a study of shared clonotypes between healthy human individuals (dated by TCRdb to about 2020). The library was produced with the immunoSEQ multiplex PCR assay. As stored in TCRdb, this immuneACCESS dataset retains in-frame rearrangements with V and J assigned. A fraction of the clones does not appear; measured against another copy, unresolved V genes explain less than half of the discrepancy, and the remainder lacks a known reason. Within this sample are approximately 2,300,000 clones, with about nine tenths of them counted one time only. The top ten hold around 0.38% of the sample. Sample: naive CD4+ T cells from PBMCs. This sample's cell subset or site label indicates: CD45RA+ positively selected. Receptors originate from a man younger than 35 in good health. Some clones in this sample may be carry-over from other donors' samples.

CDR3 nucleotides: TGCGCACGGATTGAGACTAGCGGGAGCCCTACCTACGAGCAGTACTTC. It is translated as CARIETSGSPTYEQYF. The rearrangement uses TRBV23-1 and TRBJ2-7; 12 bases are shared with TRBD2. TRBV23-1 is flagged as an ORF with uncertain function. The CDR3 is 16 residues long.

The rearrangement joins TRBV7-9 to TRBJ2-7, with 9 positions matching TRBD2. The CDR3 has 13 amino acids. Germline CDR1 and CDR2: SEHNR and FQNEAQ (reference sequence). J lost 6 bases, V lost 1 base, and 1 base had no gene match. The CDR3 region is CASSLVAGAEQYF. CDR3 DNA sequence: TGTGCCAGCAGCTTAGTAGCGGGAGCCGAGCAGTACTTC.

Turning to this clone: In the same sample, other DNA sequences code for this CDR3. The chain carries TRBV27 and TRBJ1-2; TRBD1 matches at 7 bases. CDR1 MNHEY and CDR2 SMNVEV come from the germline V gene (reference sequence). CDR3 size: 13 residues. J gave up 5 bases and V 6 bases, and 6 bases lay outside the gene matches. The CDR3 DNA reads TGTGCCAGCAGCCTCAGGGGGGGATATGGCTACACCTTC. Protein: CASSLRGGYGYTF.

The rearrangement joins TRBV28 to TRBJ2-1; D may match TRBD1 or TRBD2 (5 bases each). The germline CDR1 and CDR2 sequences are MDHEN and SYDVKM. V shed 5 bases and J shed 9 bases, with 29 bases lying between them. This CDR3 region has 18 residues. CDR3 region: CASSAPGRGLSRGSEQFF. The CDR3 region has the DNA TGTGCCAGCAGTGCACCGGGACGCGGTCTCTCCCGAGGGAGTGAGCAGTTCTTC.

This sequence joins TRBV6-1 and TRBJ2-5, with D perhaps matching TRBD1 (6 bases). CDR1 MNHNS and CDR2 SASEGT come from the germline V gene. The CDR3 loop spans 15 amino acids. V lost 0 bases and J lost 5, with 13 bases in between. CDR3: CASSEAPQGRETQYF. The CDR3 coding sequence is TGTGCCAGCAGTGAAGCCCCACAGGGCCGGGAGACCCAGTACTTC.

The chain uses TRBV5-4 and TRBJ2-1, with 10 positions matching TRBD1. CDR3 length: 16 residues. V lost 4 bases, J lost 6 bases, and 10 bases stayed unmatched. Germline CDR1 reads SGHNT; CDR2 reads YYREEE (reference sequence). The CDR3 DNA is TGTGCCAGCAGCGAACCTGACAGGGGGCGTTTCAATGAGCAGTTCTTC. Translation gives CASSEPDRGRFNEQFF.

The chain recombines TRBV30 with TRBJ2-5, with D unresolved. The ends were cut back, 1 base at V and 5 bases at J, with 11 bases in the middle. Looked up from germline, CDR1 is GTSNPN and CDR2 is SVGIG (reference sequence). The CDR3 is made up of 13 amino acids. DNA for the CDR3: TGTGCCTGGAGTGGCGGATTTAGTGAGACCCAGTACTTC. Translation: CAWSGGFSETQYF.

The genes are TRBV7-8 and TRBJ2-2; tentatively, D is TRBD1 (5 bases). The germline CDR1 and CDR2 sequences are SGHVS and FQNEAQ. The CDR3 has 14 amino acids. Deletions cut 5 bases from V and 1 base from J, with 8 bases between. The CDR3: CASSKDRNTGELFF. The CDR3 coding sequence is TGTGCCAGCAGCAAAGACAGGAACACCGGGGAGCTGTTTTTT.

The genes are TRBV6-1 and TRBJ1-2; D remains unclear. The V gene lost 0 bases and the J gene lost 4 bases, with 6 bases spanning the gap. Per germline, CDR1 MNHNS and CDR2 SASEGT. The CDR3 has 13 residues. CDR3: CASSEASSYGYTF. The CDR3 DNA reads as TGTGCCAGCAGTGAAGCGAGCAGCTATGGCTACACCTTC.

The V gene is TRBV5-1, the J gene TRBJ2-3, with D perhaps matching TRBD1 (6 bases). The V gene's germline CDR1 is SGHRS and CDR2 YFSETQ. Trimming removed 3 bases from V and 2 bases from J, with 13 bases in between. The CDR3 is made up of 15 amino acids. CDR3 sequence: CASSSGQINTDTQYF. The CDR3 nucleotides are TGCGCCAGCAGCTCTGGACAGATAAACACAGATACGCAGTATTTT.

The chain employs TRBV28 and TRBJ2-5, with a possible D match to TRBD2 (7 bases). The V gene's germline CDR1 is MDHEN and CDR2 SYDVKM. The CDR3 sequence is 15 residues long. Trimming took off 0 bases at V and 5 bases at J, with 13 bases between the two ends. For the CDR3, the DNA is TGTGCCAGCAGTTTATGGGGGCGGGGGCAGGAGACCCAGTACTTC. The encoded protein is CASSLWGRGQETQYF.

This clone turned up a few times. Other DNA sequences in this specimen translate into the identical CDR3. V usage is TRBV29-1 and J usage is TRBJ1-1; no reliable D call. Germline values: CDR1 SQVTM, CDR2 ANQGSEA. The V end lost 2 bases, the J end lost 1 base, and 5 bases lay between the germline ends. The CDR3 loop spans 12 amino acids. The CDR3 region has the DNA TGCAGCGTTGAAAGAGGGAACACTGAAGCTTTCTTT. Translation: CSVERGNTEAFF.

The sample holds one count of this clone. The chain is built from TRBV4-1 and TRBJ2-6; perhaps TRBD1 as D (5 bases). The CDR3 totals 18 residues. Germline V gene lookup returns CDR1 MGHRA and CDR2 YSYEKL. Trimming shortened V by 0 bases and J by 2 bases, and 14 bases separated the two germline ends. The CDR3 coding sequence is TGCGCCAGCAGCCAAGAAGAAGCCAGGGTGGCTGGGGCCAACGTCCTGACTTTC. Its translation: CASSQEEARVAGANVLTF.

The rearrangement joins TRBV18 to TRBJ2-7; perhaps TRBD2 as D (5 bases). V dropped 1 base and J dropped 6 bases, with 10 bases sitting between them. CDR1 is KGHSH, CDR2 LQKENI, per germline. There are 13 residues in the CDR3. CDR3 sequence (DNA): TGTGCCAGCTCACCACTGGACTCAACCGAGCAGTACTTC. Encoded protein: CASSPLDSTEQYF. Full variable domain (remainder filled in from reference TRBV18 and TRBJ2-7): NAGVMQNPRHLVRRRGQEARLRCSPMKGHSHVYWYRQLPEEGLKFMVYLQKENIIDESGMPKERFSAEFPKEGPSILRIQQVVRGDSAAYFCASSPLDSTEQYFGPGTRLTVT.

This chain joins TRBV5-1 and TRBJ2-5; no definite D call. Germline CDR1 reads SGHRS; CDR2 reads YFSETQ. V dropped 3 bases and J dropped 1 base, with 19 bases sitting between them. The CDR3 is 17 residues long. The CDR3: CASSSGPSYGTQETQYF. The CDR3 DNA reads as TGCGCCAGCAGCTCGGGCCCCTCGTATGGTACCCAAGAGACCCAGTACTTC.

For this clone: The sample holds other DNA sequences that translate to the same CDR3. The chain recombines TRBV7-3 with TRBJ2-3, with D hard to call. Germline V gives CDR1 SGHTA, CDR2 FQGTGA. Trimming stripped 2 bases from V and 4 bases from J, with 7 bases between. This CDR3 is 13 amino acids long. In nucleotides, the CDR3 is TGTGCCAGCAGCTTAGAAGGCCCAGATACGCAGTATTTT. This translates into CASSLEGPDTQYF.

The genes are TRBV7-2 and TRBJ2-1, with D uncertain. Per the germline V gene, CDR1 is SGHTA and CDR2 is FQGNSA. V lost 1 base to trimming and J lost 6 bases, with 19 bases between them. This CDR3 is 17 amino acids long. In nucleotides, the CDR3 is TGTGCCAGCAGCTTAGTAGGTTGGGTCAAGAATCGCAATGAGCAGTTCTTC. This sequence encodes CASSLVGWVKNRNEQFF.

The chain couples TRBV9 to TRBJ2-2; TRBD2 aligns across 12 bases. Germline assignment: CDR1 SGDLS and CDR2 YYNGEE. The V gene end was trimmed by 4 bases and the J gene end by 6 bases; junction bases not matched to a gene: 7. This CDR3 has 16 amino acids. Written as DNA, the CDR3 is TGTGCCAGCAGCAAACTAGCGGGAGGTCTCCCCGGGGAGCTGTTTTTT. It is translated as CASSKLAGGLPGELFF.

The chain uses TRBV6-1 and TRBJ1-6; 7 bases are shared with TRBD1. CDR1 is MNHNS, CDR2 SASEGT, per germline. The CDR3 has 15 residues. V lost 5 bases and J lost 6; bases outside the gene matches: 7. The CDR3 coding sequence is TGTGCCAGCAGTCTTCCCGGGACAGCTAATTCACCCCTCCACTTT. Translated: CASSLPGTANSPLHF.